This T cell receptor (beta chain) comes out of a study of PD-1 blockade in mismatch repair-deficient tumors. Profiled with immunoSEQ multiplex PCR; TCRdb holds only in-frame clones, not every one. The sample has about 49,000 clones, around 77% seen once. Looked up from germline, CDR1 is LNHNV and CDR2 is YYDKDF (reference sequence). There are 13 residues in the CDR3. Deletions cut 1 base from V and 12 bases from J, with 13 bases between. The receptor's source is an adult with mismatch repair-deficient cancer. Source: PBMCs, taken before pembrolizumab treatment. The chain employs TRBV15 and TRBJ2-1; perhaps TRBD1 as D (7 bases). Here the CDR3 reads CATSRGRGERQFF. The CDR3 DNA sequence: TGTGCCACCAGCAGAGGCAGGGGGGAGAGGCAGTTCTTC.